This T cell receptor (beta chain) derives from a study of T cells after yellow fever vaccination. The wider study: Fractions containing few cells were prepared with SMART-Seq v4 Ultra Low Input. Findings and limits, study-wide: Peaking on day 5 versus 15, the secondary response was faster but weaker. It was a small share of clonotypes that appeared in both CD4 and CD8 compartments.

By 5'RACE template switching, TCR cDNA was produced, with a universal primer site and UMIs added in the process. MiXCR, applied by TCRdb to the 5' RACE reads, yields one record per CDR3 protein. Found here are hundreds of thousands of distinct CDR3 sequences, approximately 12% of them singletons; the top ten hold more than 3%. About this clonotype: Its antigen is not known.

Looked up from germline, CDR1 is SGHRS and CDR2 is YFSETQ. This CDR3 has 14 amino acids. The V segment lost 4 bases and the J segment 4 bases; nucleotides outside the gene matches: 6. The input for sequencing was CD4+ T cells sorted from PBMCs, taken 15 days after the yellow fever booster vaccination. This TCR was recovered from a man younger than 35 who received the YFV17D yellow fever vaccine. V is TRBV5-1 and J is TRBJ1-1; 8 bases fit TRBD1. This CDR3 reads CASSETGVSTEAFF. The CDR3 DNA is TGCGCCAGCAGCGAGACAGGGGTGAGCACTGAAGCTTTCTTT.